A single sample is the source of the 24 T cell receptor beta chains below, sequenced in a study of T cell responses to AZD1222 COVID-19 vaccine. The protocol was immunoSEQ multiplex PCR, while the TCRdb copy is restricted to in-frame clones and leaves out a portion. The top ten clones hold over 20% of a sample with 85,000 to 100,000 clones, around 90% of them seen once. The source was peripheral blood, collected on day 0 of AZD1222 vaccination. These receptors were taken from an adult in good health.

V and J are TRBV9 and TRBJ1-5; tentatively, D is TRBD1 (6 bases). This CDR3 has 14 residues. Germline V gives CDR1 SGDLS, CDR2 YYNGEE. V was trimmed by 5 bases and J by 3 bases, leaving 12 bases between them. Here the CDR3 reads CASSGGQSNQPQHF. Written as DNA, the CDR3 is TGTGCCAGCAGTGGCGGACAGTCCAATCAGCCCCAGCATTTT.

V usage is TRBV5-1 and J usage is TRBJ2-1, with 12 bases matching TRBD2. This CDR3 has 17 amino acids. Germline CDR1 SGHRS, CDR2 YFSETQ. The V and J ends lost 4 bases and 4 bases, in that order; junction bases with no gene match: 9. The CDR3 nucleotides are TGCGCCAGCAGCAGCGGACTAGCGGGGCTGGGGTACAATGAGCAGTTCTTC. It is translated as CASSSGLAGLGYNEQFF.

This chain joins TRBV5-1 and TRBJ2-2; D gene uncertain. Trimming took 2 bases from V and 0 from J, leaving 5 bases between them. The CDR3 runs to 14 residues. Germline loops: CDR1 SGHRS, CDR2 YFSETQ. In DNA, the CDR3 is TGCGCCAGCAGCTTAGAGGCGAACACCGGGGAGCTGTTTTTT. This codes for CASSLEANTGELFF.

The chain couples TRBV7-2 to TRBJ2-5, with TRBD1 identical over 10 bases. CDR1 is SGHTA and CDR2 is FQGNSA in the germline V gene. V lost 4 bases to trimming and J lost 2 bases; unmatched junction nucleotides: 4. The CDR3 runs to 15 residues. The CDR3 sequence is CASSWRTGGQETQYF. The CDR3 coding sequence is TGTGCCAGCAGCTGGAGGACAGGGGGGCAAGAGACCCAGTACTTC.

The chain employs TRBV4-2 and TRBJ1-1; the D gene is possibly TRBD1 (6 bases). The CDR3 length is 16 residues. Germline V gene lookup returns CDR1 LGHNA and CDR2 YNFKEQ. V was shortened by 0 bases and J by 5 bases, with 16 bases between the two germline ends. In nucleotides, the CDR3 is TGTGCCAGCAGCCAAGATCGGAACAGGGTATGGACTGAAGCTTTCTTT. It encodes CASSQDRNRVWTEAFF.

The CDR3 DNA sequence: TGTGCCAGCAGTTTGGCGGGGACGGGTGAAAAACTGTTTTTT. This encodes CASSLAGTGEKLFF. The rearrangement joins TRBV28 to TRBJ1-4; D perhaps matches TRBD1 (5 bases). Germline assignment: CDR1 MDHEN and CDR2 SYDVKM. CDR3 length: 14 residues. The ends were cut back, 3 bases at V and 7 bases at J, with 12 bases in the middle.

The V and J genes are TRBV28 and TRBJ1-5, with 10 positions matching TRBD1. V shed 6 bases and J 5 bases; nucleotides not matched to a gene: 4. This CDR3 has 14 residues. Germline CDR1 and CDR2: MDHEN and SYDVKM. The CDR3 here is CASRLTGGHQPQHF. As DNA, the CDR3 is TGTGCCAGCAGGCTGACAGGGGGCCATCAGCCCCAGCATTTT. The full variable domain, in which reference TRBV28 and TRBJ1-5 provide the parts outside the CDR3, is DVKVTQSSRYLVKRTGEKVFLECVQDMDHENMFWYRQDPGLGLRLIYFSYDVKMKEKGDIPEGYSVSREKKERFSLILESASTNQTSMYLCASRLTGGHQPQHFGDGTRLSIL.

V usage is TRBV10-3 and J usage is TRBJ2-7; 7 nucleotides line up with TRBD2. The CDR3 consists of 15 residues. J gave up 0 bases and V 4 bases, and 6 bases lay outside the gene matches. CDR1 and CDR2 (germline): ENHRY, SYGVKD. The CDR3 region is CAISVTSPSSYEQYF. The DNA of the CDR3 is TGTGCCATCAGTGTGACTAGCCCTAGCTCCTACGAGCAGTACTTC.

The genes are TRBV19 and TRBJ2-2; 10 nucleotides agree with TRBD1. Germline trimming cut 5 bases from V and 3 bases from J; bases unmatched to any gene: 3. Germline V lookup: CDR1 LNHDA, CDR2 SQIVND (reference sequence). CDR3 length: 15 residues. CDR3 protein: CASSSGQGYTGELFF. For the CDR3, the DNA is TGTGCCAGTAGTTCGGGACAGGGGTACACCGGGGAGCTGTTTTTT.

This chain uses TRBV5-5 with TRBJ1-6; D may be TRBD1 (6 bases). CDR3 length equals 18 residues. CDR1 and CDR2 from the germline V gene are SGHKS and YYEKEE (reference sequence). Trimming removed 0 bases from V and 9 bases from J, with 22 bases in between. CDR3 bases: TGTGCCAGCAGCTTGGGTTCACCAGGGGCTAGGGGGGGTTCACCCCTCCACTTT. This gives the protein CASSLGSPGARGGSPLHF.

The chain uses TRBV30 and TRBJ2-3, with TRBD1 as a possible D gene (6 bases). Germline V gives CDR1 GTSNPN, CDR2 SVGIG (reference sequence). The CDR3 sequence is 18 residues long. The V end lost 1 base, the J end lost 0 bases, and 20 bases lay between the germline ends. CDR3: CAWSDTGKDFGSTDTQYF. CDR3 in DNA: TGTGCCTGGAGTGATACAGGGAAGGATTTCGGGAGCACAGATACGCAGTATTTT. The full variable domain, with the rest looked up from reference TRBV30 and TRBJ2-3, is SQTIHQWPATLVQPVGSPLSLECTVEGTSNPNLYWYRQAAGRGLQLLFYSVGIGQISSEVPQNLSASRPQDRQFILSSKKLLLSDSGFYLCAWSDTGKDFGSTDTQYFGPGTRLTVL.

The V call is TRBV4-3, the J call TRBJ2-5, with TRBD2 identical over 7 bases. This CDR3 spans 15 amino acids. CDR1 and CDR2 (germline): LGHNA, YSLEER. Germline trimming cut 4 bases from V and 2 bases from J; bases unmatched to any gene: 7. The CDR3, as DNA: TGCGCCAGCAGCCCTTTAATGGGGGGGCAAGAGACCCAGTACTTC. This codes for CASSPLMGGQETQYF.

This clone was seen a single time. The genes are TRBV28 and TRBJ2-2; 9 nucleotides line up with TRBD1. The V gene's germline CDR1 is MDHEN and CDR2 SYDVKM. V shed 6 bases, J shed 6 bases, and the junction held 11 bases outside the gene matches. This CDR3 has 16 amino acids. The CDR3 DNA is TGTGCCAGCAGAGACCCGGGACAGGGAAGCCCCGGGGAGCTGTTTTTT. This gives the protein CASRDPGQGSPGELFF.

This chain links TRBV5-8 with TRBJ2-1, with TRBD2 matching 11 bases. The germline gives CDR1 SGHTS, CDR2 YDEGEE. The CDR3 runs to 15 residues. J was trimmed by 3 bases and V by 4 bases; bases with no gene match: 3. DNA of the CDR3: TGTGCCAGCAGCACAGGACTAGCGGGCTACAATGAGCAGTTCTTC. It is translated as CASSTGLAGYNEQFF.

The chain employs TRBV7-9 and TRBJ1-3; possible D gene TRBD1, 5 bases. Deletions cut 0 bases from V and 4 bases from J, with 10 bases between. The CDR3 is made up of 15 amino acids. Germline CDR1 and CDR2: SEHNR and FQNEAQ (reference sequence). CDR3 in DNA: TGTGCCAGCAGCTTAGCCACAGGTCCCGGAAACACCATATATTTT. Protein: CASSLATGPGNTIYF.

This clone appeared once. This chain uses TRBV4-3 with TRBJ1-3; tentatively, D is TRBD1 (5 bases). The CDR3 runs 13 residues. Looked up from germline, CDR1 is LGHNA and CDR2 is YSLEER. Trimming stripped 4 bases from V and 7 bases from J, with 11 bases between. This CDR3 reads CASSLSGGNTIYF. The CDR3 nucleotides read TGCGCCAGCAGCCTATCGGGGGGGAACACCATATATTTT.

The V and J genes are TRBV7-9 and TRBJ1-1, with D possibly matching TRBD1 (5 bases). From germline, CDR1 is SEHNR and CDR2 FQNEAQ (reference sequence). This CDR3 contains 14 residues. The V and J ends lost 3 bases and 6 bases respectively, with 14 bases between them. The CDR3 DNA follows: TGTGCCAGCAGCTTCGGTCGGGGGACGGCTGAAGCTTTCTTT. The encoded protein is CASSFGRGTAEAFF.

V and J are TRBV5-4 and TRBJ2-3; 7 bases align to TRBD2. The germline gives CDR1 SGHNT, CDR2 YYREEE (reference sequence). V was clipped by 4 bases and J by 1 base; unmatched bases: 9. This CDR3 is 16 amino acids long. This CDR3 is CASSGLTSRGTDTQYF. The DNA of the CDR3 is TGTGCCAGCAGCGGACTGACTAGCCGAGGCACAGATACGCAGTATTTT. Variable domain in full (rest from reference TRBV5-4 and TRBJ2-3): ETGVTQSPTHLIKTRGQQVTLRCSSQSGHNTVSWYQQALGQGPQFIFQYYREEENGRGNFPPRFSGLQFPNYSSELNVNALELDDSALYLCASSGLTSRGTDTQYFGPGTRLTVL.

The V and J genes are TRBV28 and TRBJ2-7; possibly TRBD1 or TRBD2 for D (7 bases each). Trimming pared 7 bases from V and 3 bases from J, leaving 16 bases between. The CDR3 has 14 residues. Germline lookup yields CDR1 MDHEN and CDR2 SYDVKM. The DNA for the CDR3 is TGTGCCAGCACCTCAGGGGGGGCGTACTACGAGCAGTACTTC. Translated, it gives CASTSGGAYYEQYF.

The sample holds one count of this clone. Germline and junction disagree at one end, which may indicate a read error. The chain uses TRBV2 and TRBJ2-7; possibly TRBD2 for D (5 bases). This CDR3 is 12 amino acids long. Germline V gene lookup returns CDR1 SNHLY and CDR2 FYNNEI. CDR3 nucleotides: TGTGCCAGCACCTCCCGGGGTGGGATGTTTGCATTC. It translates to CASTSRGGMFAF.

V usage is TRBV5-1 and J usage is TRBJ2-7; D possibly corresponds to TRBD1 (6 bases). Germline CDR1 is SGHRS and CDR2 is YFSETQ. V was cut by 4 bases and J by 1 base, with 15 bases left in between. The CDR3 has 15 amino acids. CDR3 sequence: CASSKGWTESYEQYF. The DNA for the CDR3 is TGCGCCAGCAGCAAGGGATGGACAGAGTCCTACGAGCAGTACTTC.

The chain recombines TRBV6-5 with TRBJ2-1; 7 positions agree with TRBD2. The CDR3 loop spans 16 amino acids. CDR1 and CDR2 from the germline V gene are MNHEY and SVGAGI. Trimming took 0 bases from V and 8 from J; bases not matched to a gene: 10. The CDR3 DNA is TGTGCCAGCAGTTACTCGGGTAGCGGGTTTGGGGATGAGCAGTTCTTC. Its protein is CASSYSGSGFGDEQFF.

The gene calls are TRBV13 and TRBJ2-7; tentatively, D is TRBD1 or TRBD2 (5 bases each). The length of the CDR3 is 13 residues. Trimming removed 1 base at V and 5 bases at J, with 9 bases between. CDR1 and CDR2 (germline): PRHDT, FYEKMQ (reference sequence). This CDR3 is CASSLEWDHEQYF. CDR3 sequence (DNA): TGTGCCAGCAGCTTAGAGTGGGACCACGAGCAGTACTTC.

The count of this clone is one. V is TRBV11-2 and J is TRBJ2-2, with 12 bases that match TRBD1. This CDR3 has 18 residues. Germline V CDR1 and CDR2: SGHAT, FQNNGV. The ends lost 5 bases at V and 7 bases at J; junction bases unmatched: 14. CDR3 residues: CASSPNTRDRGHGGELFF. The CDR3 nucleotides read TGTGCCAGCAGCCCTAATACCCGGGACAGGGGGCATGGCGGGGAGCTGTTTTTT.